The 31 T cell receptor beta chains presented below share a single source sample, sequenced in a study of CD8 T cells in Susac syndrome. It was with random hexamers that 0.5 to 1 ug RNA was reverse transcribed. TCRdb re-analysed the immunoSEQ multiplex PCR reads in MiXCR, keeping a single row per CDR3 protein. This sample has about 200,000 distinct CDR3 sequences, with under 97% found just once. Sequencing was carried out using CD4+ T cells from PBMCs. Receptor source: a human donor with multiple sclerosis.

This chain links TRBV18 with TRBJ1-5; D is unclear. Germline loops: CDR1 KGHSH, CDR2 LQKENI. Trimming cost V 4 bases and J 0 bases, with 7 bases left between them. This CDR3 is built from 14 residues. CDR3: CASSLGDSNQPQHF. The CDR3 DNA is TGTGCCAGCTCACTCGGGGATAGCAATCAGCCCCAGCATTTT. Full variable domain (outside the CDR3, taken from reference TRBV18 and TRBJ1-5): NAGVMQNPRHLVRRRGQEARLRCSPMKGHSHVYWYRQLPEEGLKFMVYLQKENIIDESGMPKERFSAEFPKEGPSILRIQQVVRGDSAAYFCASSLGDSNQPQHFGDGTRLSIL.

The chain has TRBV3-1 and TRBJ2-5, with 7 bases lining up with TRBD1. Germline values: CDR1 LGHDT, CDR2 YNNKEL (reference sequence). V gave up 3 bases and J gave up 4 bases; unmatched junction bases: 2. The CDR3 is 13 residues long. CDR3 in DNA: TGTGCCAGCAGCCATAGGGACAGAGAGACCCAGTACTTC. This sequence encodes CASSHRDRETQYF.

The chain is built from TRBV24-1 and TRBJ2-3, with no clear D. V lost 4 bases to trimming and J lost 6 bases, with 13 bases between them. Per the germline V gene, CDR1 is KGHDR and CDR2 is SFDVKD. The CDR3 length is 14 residues. DNA for the CDR3: TGTGCCACCAGTGACCGCTCCGTTTGGGATACGCAGTATTTT. Translated, it gives CATSDRSVWDTQYF.

This clonotype has only one observation. This chain uses TRBV4-2 with TRBJ1-6; 7 nucleotides line up with TRBD1. After removal of 0 bases from V and 8 bases from J, the junction contained 13 bases not matched to a gene. The CDR3 has 18 residues. Germline-derived CDR1 and CDR2 are LGHNA and YNFKEQ. The CDR3 sequence: CASSQDTRTGVLHSPLHF. The CDR3 bases are TGTGCCAGCAGCCAAGATACCCGGACAGGAGTACTGCATTCACCCCTCCACTTT.

The chain couples TRBV19 to TRBJ1-1, with D hard to call. This CDR3 spans 13 amino acids. Between the trimmed V and J ends, which lost 7 bases and 0 bases, there was a span of 9 bases. Per the germline V gene, CDR1 is LNHDA and CDR2 is SQIVND (reference sequence). In nucleotides, the CDR3 is TGTGCCAGTATTAACACACTGAACACTGAAGCTTTCTTT. Amino acids: CASINTLNTEAFF.

The chain links TRBV9 to TRBJ1-2; 9 bases are shared with TRBD1. The CDR3 covers 14 residues. The germline CDR1 and CDR2 sequences are SGDLS and YYNGEE. The trim removed 4 bases at V and 7 bases at J, leaving 8 bases unmatched. The CDR3 DNA follows: TGTGCCAGCAGCCCCAGGGACAGGGAGTCTGGCTACACCTTC. This translates into CASSPRDRESGYTF. Full variable domain (remainder filled in from reference TRBV9 and TRBJ1-2): DSGVTQTPKHLITATGQRVTLRCSPRSGDLSVYWYQQSLDQGLQFLIQYYNGEERAKGNILERFSAQQFPDLHSELNLSSLELGDSALYFCASSPRDRESGYTFGSGTRLTVV.

This chain uses TRBV9 with TRBJ1-5; 8 nucleotides match TRBD1. V gave up 2 bases and J gave up 5 bases; unmatched junction bases: 9. In germline, CDR1 is SGDLS, CDR2 YYNGEE. CDR3 length: 16 amino acids. The CDR3 spells CASSVSPDRGHQPQHF. The CDR3 bases are TGTGCCAGCAGCGTGAGCCCCGACAGGGGCCATCAGCCCCAGCATTTT.

The rearrangement uses TRBV20-1 and TRBJ2-5; D is unclear. This CDR3 spans 12 amino acids. CDR1 and CDR2 (germline): DFQATT, SNEGSKA (reference sequence). V lost 1 base and J 4 bases, leaving 7 bases between the germline ends. CDR3 sequence reads: CSARGTGETQYF. In DNA, the CDR3 is TGCAGTGCTAGAGGGACCGGAGAGACCCAGTACTTC.

This chain connects TRBV29-1 to TRBJ2-1; possibly TRBD1 or TRBD2 for D (5 bases each). V was shortened by 4 bases and J by 8 bases, with 12 bases between the two germline ends. Looked up from germline, CDR1 is SQVTM and CDR2 is ANQGSEA. CDR3 length equals 12 residues. CDR3 nucleotides: TGCAGCGTTGTGCTGGGGGTCGATGAGCAGTTCTTC. Amino acid sequence: CSVVLGVDEQFF.

V usage is TRBV30 and J usage is TRBJ1-1; D unclear. Trimming cost V 2 bases and J 4 bases, with 8 bases left between them. The CDR3 totals 12 residues. From germline, CDR1 is GTSNPN and CDR2 SVGIG (reference sequence). As DNA, the CDR3 is TGTGCCTGGAGTATGCAGTTCACTGAAGCTTTCTTT. Its protein product is CAWSMQFTEAFF.

The V call is TRBV12-5, the J call TRBJ2-5, with unresolved D. CDR3 length: 13 amino acids. Per the germline V gene, CDR1 is LGHNT and CDR2 is FRNRAP. Trimming took 3 bases from V and 5 from J, leaving 10 bases between them. The CDR3 spells CASGFSALETQYF. Written as DNA, the CDR3 is TGTGCTAGTGGTTTCAGCGCTTTGGAGACCCAGTACTTC.

The V call is TRBV7-9, the J call TRBJ2-5; TRBD2 matches 7 bases. J lost 4 bases, V lost 4 bases, and 6 bases had no gene match. The CDR3 is 14 residues long. Per the germline V gene, CDR1 is SEHNR and CDR2 is FQNEAQ (reference sequence). The CDR3 DNA sequence: TGTGCCAGCAGCTCAAAAGCTAGCGGAGAGACCCAGTACTTC. This sequence encodes CASSSKASGETQYF.

The V call is TRBV12-3 or TRBV12-4, the J call TRBJ1-2; 7 bases are a match to TRBD1. V gave up 2 bases and J gave up 6 bases; unmatched junction bases: 3. The CDR3 is 13 residues long. The CDR3 bases are TGTGCCAGCAGTTTATCGGGACAGCATGGCTACACCTTC. It codes for CASSLSGQHGYTF.

The rearrangement links TRBV11-3 to TRBJ2-3; D possibly corresponds to TRBD1 (6 bases). The germline V gene has CDR1 SGHNT and CDR2 YENEEA. V gave up 5 bases and J gave up 2 bases, with 14 bases separating them. This CDR3 spans 15 amino acids. CDR3 in DNA: TGTGCCAGCAGCACAGGACAGTCTGCCACAGATACGCAGTATTTT. This gives the protein CASSTGQSATDTQYF. Full variable domain (missing parts from reference TRBV11-3 and TRBJ2-3): EAGVVQSPRYKIIEKKQPVAFWCNPISGHNTLYWYLQNLGQGPELLIRYENEEAVDDSQLPKDRFSAERLKGVDSTLKIQPAELGDSAVYLCASSTGQSATDTQYFGPGTRLTVL.

This chain links TRBV18 with TRBJ2-3; D ambiguous. CDR1 is KGHSH and CDR2 is LQKENI in the germline V gene. V dropped 4 bases and J dropped 6 bases, with 14 bases sitting between them. The CDR3 covers 14 residues. CDR3 coding DNA: TGTGCCAGCTCACGACCGCCCCACACTGATACGCAGTATTTT. This codes for CASSRPPHTDTQYF.

The V call is TRBV2, the J call TRBJ2-7; 7 nucleotides align to TRBD1. The V gene's germline CDR1 is SNHLY and CDR2 FYNNEI. The CDR3 is 13 amino acids. V was pared by 7 bases and J by 2 bases, with 5 bases of the junction left unmatched. The CDR3, as DNA: TGTGCCAGCACCTCGGGACAGACCTACGAGCAGTACTTC. Protein product: CASTSGQTYEQYF.

The chain is built from TRBV5-1 and TRBJ2-7, with 10 bases identical to TRBD2. The CDR3 length is 14 residues. Germline CDR1 is SGHRS and CDR2 is YFSETQ. The J segment lost 6 bases and the V segment lost 3 bases, leaving 6 bases of the junction unmatched. The CDR3 region has the DNA TGCGCCAGCAGCTCGTCTAGCGGGGGTACCGAGCAGTACTTC. Translating it yields CASSSSSGGTEQYF. The full variable domain, with the rest looked up from reference TRBV5-1 and TRBJ2-7, is KAGVTQTPRYLIKTRGQQVTLSCSPISGHRSVSWYQQTPGQGLQFLFEYFSETQRNKGNFPGRFSGRQFSNSRSEMNVSTLELGDSALYLCASSSSSGGTEQYFGPGTRLTVT.

This rearrangement joins TRBV7-2 to TRBJ2-1; tentative D call: TRBD2 (5 bases). Trimming left V 5 bases short and J 6 bases short, with 14 bases between. CDR3 length: 14 residues. Germline V gene sequence: CDR1 SGHTA, CDR2 FQGNSA. CDR3 DNA sequence: TGTGCCAGCAGCCCCCCCGGGGTGGGCAATGAGCAGTTCTTC. Translation: CASSPPGVGNEQFF.

This sequence joins TRBV10-3 and TRBJ2-1; no clear D. The CDR3 totals 15 residues. The germline CDR1 and CDR2 sequences are ENHRY and SYGVKD. The V end was cut by 11 bases, the J end by 1 base, with 18 bases between. CDR3 region: CAFRTENQSYNEQFF. The CDR3, as DNA: TGTGCCTTCCGGACGGAGAACCAATCCTACAATGAGCAGTTCTTC.

The rearrangement links TRBV12-3 or TRBV12-4 to TRBJ1-5; 9 bases are a match to TRBD1. This CDR3 has 14 residues. Trimming cost V 7 bases and J 6 bases; bases outside gene matches: 7. The CDR3 loop is CASTSTGGGQPQHF. CDR3 DNA: TGTGCCAGCACCTCGACAGGGGGAGGTCAGCCCCAGCATTTT.

The chain has TRBV7-6 and TRBJ1-6, with TRBD1 matching 7 bases. The CDR3 is made up of 15 amino acids. Trimming at V came to 1 base and at J to 7 bases, leaving 4 bases not matched to a gene. Germline-derived CDR1 and CDR2 are SGHVS and FNYEAQ. CDR3: CASSLGQGLNSPLHF. CDR3 coding DNA: TGTGCCAGCAGCTTAGGACAGGGTCTCAATTCACCCCTCCACTTT.

The chain employs TRBV20-1 and TRBJ1-1; unclear D gene. Trimming took off 1 base at V and 3 bases at J, with 9 bases between the two ends. In germline, CDR1 is DFQATT, CDR2 SNEGSKA (reference sequence). The length of the CDR3 is 13 residues. Here the CDR3 DNA reads TGCAGTGCTAGAGTTGGGAGGGACACTGAAGCTTTCTTT. It yields the protein CSARVGRDTEAFF.

This clonotype has just one count. V gene TRBV29-1 combines with J gene TRBJ2-7; 9 bases are a match to TRBD1. This CDR3 has 14 amino acids. With V trimmed by 2 bases and J by 0 bases, 2 bases remained unmatched. CDR1 and CDR2 (germline): SQVTM, ANQGSEA. The CDR3 loop is CSVELGQGSYEQYF. CDR3 in DNA: TGCAGCGTTGAATTGGGACAGGGCTCCTACGAGCAGTACTTC.

The rearrangement links TRBV20-1 to TRBJ1-1, with 7 bases lining up with TRBD1. The CDR3 is 13 residues long. Trimming took 6 bases from V and 11 from J; bases not matched to a gene: 15. Germline CDR1 and CDR2: DFQATT and SNEGSKA (reference sequence). CDR3 residues: CSAPRGSGGEAFF. The CDR3 region has the DNA TGCAGTGCCCCTCGGGGGTCAGGGGGTGAGGCTTTCTTT.

This clonotype was seen a handful of times. The chain recombines TRBV27 with TRBJ1-2, with 9 bases lining up with TRBD1. The V segment lost 6 bases and the J segment 7 bases; nucleotides outside the gene matches: 6. The CDR3 consists of 13 residues. CDR1 and CDR2 (germline): MNHEY, SMNVEV (reference sequence). As DNA, the CDR3 is TGTGCCAGCAGCTATGGGACAGGGTCTGGCTACACCTTC. Its translation: CASSYGTGSGYTF.

CDR3 in amino acids: CASSGGQGLYGYTF. CDR3 coding DNA: TGTGCCAGCAGCGGCGGACAGGGGCTTTATGGCTACACCTTC. V is TRBV7-9 and J is TRBJ1-2, with 9 bases that match TRBD1. Germline V lookup: CDR1 SEHNR, CDR2 FQNEAQ (reference sequence). This CDR3 has 14 residues. J gave up 5 bases and V 5 bases, and 6 bases lay outside the gene matches.

This sequence joins TRBV3-1 and TRBJ1-6, with TRBD1 as a possible D gene (6 bases). Between the trimmed V and J ends, which lost 4 bases and 5 bases, there was a span of 6 bases. Looked up from germline, CDR1 is LGHDT and CDR2 is YNNKEL (reference sequence). The CDR3 is 13 amino acids. The CDR3 sequence is CASSRTDNSPLHF. In DNA form, the CDR3 reads TGTGCCAGCAGCCGGACAGATAATTCACCCCTCCACTTT.

This clonotype was detected only once. The chain employs TRBV6-5 and TRBJ1-6, with TRBD1 identical over 9 bases. After removal of 6 bases from V and 6 bases from J, the junction contained 6 bases not matched to a gene. The germline V gene encodes CDR1 MNHEY and CDR2 SVGAGI. The CDR3 is made up of 15 amino acids. The chain's CDR3 is CASRMGQGGNSPLHF. In DNA form, the CDR3 reads TGTGCCAGCAGGATGGGACAGGGCGGTAATTCACCCCTCCACTTT.

V gene TRBV9 combines with J gene TRBJ1-6, with 9 bases aligning to TRBD1. Germline CDR1 reads SGDLS; CDR2 reads YYNGEE. V lost 4 bases, J lost 9 bases, and 8 bases stayed unmatched. There are 15 residues in the CDR3. The CDR3 reads CASSLLDRGGSPLHF. The DNA of the CDR3 is TGTGCCAGCAGCTTGCTGGACAGGGGAGGTTCACCCCTCCACTTT.

This chain joins TRBV3-1 and TRBJ1-5; D remains ambiguous. CDR1 is LGHDT and CDR2 is YNNKEL in the germline V gene (reference sequence). V was trimmed by 4 bases and J by 3 bases, leaving 16 bases between them. This CDR3 has 16 residues. CDR3 sequence reads: CASSPHLPPNNQPQHF. The DNA for the CDR3 is TGTGCCAGCAGCCCGCATCTTCCCCCGAACAATCAGCCCCAGCATTTT.

This chain uses TRBV7-2 with TRBJ1-2, with a weak D call TRBD1 (6 bases). Trimming shortened V by 2 bases and J by 3 bases, and 13 bases separated the two germline ends. From germline, CDR1 is SGHTA and CDR2 FQGNSA. This CDR3 is 15 amino acids long. CDR3 protein: CASSLYGGADYGYTF. CDR3 sequence (DNA): TGTGCCAGCAGCTTATATGGGGGCGCGGACTATGGCTACACCTTC.